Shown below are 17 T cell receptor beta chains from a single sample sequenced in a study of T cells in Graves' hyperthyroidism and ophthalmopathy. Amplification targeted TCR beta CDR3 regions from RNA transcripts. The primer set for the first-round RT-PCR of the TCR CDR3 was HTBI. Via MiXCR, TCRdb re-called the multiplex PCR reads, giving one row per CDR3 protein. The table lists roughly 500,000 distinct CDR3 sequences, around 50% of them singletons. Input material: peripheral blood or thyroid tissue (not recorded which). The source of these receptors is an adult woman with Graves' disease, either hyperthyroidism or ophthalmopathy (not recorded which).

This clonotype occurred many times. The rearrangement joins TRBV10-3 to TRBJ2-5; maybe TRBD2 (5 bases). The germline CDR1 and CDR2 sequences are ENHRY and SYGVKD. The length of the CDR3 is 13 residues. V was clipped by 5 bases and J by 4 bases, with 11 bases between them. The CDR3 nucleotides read TGTGCCATCAGTCCGGCCCGGGGAGAGACCCAGTACTTC. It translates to CAISPARGETQYF.

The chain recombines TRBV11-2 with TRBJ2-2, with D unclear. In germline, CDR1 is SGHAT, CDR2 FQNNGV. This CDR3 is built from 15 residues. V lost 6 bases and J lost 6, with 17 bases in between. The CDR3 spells CASSLHYLGSGELFF. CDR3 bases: TGTGCCAGCAGTCTCCATTACTTAGGGTCCGGGGAGCTGTTTTTT.

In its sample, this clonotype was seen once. The CDR3 sequence is CASNTAWEASGNTIYF. The CDR3 bases are TGTGCCAGCAACACCGCGTGGGAAGCCTCTGGAAACACCATATATTTT. V is TRBV7-9 and J is TRBJ1-3; D gene ambiguous. CDR1 is SEHNR and CDR2 is FQNEAQ in the germline V gene (reference sequence). The length of the CDR3 is 16 residues. V was pared by 7 bases and J by 0 bases, with 16 bases between.

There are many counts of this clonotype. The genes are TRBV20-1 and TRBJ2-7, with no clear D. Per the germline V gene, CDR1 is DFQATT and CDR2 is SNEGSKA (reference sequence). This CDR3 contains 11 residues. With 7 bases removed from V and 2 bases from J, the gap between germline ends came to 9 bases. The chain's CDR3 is CSGARAYEQYF. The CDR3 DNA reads TGCAGTGGGGCTAGGGCCTACGAGCAGTACTTC.

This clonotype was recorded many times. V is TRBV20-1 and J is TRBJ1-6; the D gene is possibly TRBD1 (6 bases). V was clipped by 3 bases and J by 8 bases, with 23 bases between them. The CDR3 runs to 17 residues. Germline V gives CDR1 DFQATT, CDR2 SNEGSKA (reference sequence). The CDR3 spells CSARTHPGRGLDSPLHF. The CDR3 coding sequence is TGCAGTGCTAGGACCCATCCCGGCAGGGGATTGGATTCACCCCTCCACTTT.

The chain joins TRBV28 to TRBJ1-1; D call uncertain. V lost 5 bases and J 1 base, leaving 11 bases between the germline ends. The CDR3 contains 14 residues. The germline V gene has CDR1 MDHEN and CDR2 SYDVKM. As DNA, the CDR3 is TGTGCCAGCAGTCATGGATGGGGGAACACTGAAGCTTTCTTT. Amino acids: CASSHGWGNTEAFF.

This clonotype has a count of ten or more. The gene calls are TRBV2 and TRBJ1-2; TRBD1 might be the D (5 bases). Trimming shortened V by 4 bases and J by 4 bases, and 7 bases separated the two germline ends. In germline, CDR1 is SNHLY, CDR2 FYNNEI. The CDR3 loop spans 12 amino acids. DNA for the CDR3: TGTGCCAGCAGTGCTGGGGCCTATGGCTACACCTTC. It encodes CASSAGAYGYTF.

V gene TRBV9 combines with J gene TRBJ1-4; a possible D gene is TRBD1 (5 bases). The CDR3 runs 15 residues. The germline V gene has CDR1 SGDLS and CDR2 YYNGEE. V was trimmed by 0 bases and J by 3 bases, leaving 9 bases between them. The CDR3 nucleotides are TGTGCCAGCAGCGTAGCTCCGGGGGCTAATGAAAAACTGTTTTTT. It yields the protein CASSVAPGANEKLFF.

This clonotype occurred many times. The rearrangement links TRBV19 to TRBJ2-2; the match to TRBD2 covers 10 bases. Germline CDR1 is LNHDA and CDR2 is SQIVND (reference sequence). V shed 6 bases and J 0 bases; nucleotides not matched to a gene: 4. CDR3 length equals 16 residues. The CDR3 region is CASRDSGRTNTGELFF. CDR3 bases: TGTGCCAGTAGGGATAGCGGGAGGACGAACACCGGGGAGCTGTTTTTT.

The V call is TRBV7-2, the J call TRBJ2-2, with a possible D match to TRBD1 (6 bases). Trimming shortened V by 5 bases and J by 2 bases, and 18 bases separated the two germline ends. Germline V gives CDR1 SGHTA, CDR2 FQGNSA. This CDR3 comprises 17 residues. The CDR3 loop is CASSAQGSTGNTGELFF. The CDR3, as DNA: TGTGCCAGCAGCGCTCAGGGGTCGACGGGAAACACCGGGGAGCTGTTTTTT.

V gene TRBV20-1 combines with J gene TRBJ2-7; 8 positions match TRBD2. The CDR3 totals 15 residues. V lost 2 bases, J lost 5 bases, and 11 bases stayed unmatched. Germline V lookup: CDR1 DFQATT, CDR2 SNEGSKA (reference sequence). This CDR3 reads CSARKAGVKANEQYF. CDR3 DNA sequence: TGCAGTGCTAGAAAAGCGGGAGTTAAAGCCAACGAGCAGTACTTC.

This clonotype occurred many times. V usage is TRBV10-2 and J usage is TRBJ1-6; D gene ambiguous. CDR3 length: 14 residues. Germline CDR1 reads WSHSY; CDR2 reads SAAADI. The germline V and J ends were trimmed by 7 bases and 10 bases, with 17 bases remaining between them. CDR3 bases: TGCGCCAGCATGATAGGACGGTTGGGGTCACCCCTCCACTTT. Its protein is CASMIGRLGSPLHF.

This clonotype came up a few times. CDR3 amino acids: CSLQGDYEQYF. The CDR3 region has the DNA TGCAGCTTGCAGGGGGACTACGAGCAGTACTTC. The chain is built from TRBV29-1 and TRBJ2-7; 7 nucleotides agree with TRBD1. The CDR3 runs 11 residues. Germline V lookup: CDR1 SQVTM, CDR2 ANQGSEA. The V and J ends lost 8 bases and 3 bases, in that order; junction bases with no gene match: 4.

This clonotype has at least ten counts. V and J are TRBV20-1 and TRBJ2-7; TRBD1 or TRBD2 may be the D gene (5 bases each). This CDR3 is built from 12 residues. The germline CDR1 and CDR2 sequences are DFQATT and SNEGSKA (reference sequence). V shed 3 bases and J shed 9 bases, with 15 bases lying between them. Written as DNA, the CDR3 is TGCAGTGCTAGCGCCCACCAGGGACCGCAGTACTTC. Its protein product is CSASAHQGPQYF.

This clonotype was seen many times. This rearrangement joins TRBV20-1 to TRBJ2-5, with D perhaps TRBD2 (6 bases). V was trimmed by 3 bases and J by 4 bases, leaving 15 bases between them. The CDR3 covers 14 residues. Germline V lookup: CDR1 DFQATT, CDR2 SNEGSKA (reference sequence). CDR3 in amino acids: CSARVQGGAETQYF. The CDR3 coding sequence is TGCAGTGCTAGGGTCCAAGGAGGGGCAGAGACCCAGTACTTC.

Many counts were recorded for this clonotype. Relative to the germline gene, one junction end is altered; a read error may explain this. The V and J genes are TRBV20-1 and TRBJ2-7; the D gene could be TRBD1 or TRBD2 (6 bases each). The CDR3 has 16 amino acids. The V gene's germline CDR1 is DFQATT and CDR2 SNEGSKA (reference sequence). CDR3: CSATPGGWGPQEGMVF. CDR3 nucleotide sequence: TGCAGTGCCACTCCGGGCGGTTGGGGGCCACAGGAGGGGATGGTCTTC.

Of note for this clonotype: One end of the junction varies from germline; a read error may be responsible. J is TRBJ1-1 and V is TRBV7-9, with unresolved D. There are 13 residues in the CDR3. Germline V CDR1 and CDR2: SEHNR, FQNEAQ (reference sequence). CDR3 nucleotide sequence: TGTGCCAGCAGCACCGAGACGAACACTGGAGCTTTCTTT. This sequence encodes CASSTETNTGAFF.